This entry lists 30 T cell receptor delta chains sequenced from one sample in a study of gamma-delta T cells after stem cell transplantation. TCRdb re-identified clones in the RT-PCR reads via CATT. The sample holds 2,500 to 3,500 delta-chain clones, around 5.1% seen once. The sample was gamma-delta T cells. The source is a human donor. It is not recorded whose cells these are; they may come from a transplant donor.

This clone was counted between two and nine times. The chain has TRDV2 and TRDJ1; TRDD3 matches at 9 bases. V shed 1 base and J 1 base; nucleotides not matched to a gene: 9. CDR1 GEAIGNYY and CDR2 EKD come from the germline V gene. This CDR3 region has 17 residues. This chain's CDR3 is CACDTMAGGFRTDKLIF. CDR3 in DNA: TGTGCCTGTGACACAATGGCTGGGGGATTTCGCACCGATAAACTCATCTTT.

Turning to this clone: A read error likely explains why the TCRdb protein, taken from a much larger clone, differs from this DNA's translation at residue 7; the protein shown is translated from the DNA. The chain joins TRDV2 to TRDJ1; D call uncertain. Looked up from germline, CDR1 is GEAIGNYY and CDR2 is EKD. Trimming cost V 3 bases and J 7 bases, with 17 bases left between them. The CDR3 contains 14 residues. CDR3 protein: CACDFLEDRGKLIF. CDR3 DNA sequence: TGTGCCTGTGACTTTCTGGAGGATCGAGGTAAACTCATCTTT.

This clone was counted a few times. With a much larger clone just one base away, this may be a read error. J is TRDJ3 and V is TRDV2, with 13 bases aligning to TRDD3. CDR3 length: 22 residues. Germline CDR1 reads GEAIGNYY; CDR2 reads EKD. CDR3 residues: CACDIPTGGYGPGSWDARQMFF. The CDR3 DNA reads TGTGCCTGTGACATTCCGACTGGGGGATACGGTCCCGGGTCCTGGGACGCCCGACAGATGTTTTTC.

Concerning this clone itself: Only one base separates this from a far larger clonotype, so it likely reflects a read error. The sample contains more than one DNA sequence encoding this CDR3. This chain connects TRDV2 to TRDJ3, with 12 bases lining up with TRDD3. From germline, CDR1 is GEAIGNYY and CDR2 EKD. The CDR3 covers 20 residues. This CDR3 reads CACDTVLGDTISWDTRQMFF. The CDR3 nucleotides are TGTGCCTGCGACACCGTACTGGGGGATACAATCTCCTGGGACACCCGACAGATGTTTTTC.

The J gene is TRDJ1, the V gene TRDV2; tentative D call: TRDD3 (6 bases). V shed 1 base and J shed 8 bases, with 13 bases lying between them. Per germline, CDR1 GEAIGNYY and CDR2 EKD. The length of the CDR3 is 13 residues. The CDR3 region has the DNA TGTGCCTGTGACACAGTGGGGATCGACAAACTCATCTTT. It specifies CACDTVGIDKLIF.

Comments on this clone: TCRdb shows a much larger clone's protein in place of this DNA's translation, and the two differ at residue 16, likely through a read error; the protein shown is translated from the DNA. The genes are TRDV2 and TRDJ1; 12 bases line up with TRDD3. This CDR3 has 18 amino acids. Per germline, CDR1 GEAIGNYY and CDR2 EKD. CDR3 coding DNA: TGTGCCTGTGACCCCGCTGGGGGATACGGGACAAGGACCGATAAACCCATCTTT. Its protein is CACDPAGGYGTRTDKPIF.

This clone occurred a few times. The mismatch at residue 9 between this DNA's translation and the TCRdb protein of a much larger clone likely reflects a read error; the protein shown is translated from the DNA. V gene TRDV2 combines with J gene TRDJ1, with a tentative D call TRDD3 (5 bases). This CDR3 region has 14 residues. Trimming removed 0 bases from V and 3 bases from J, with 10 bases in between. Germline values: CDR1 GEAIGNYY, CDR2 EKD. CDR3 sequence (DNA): TGTGCCTGTGACACCGTACTGGAAGCCGATAAACTCATCTTT. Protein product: CACDTVLEADKLIF.

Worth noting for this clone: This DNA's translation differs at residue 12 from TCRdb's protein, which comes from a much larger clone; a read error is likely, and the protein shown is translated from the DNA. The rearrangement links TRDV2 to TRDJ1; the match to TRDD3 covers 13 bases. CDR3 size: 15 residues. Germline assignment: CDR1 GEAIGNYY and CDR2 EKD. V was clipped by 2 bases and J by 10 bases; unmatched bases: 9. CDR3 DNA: TGTGCCTGTGACATTTTACTGGGGGATACGGAGACACTCATCTTT. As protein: CACDILLGDTETLIF.

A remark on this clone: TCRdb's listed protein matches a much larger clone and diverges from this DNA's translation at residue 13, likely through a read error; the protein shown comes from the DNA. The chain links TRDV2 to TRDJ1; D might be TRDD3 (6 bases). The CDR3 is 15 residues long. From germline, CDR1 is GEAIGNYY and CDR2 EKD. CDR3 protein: CACDTLSGGRDKPIF. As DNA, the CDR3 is TGTGCCTGTGACACCCTTAGTGGGGGGCGCGATAAACCCATCTTT.

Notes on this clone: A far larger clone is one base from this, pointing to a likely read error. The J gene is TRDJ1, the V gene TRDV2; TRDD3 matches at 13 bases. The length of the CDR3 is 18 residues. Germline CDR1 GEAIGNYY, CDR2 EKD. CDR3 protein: CACDTVLGDTRYTDKPIF. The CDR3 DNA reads TGTGCCTGTGACACAGTACTGGGGGATACGCGGTACACCGATAAACCCATCTTT.

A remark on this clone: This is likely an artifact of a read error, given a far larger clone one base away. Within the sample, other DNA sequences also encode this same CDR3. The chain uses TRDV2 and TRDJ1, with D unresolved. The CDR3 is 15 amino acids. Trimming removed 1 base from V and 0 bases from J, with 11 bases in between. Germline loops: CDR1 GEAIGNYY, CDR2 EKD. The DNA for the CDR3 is TGTGCCTGTGACACAGTGGGAACGTACACCGATAAACTCATCTTT. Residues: CACDTVGTYTDKLIF.

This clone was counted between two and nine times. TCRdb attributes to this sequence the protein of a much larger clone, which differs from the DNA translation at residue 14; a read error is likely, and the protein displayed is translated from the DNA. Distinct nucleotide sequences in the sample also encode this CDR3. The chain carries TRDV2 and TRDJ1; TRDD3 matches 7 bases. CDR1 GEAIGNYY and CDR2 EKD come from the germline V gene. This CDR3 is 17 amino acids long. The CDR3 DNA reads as TGTGCCTGTGACACGGTGGGGGACCCCGAGGACACCGATAATCTCATCTTT. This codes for CACDTVGDPEDTDNLIF.

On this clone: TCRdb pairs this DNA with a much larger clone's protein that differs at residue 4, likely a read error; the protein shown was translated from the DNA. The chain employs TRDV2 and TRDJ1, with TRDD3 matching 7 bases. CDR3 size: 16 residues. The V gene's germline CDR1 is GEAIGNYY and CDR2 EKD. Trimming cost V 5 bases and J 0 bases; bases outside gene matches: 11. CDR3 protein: CACGPLGGAYTDKLIF. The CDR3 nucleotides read TGTGCCTGTGGCCCGCTGGGGGGGGCATACACCGATAAACTCATCTTT.

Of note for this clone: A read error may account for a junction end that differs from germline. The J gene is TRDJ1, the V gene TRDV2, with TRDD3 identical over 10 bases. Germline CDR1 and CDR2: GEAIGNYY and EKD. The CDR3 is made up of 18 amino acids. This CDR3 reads CACDLLGDPFPYTNKLIF. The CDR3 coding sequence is TGTGCCTGTGACTTACTGGGGGATCCGTTCCCGTACACCAATAAACTCATCTTT.

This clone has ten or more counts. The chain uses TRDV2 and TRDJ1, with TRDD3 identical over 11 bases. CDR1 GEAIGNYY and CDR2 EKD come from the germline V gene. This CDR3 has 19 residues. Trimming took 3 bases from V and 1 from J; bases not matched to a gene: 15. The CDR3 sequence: CACDPLVLGDSGVTDKLIF. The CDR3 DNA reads TGTGCCTGTGACCCCCTTGTACTGGGGGATAGCGGGGTCACCGATAAACTCATCTTT.

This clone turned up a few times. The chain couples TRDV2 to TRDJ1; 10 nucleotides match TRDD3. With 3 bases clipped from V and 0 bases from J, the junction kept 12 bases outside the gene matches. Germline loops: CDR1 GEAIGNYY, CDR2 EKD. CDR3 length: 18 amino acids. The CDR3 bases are TGTGCCTGTGACGTACTGGGGGATCCGTTCCCGTACACCGATAAACTCATCTTT. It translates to CACDVLGDPFPYTDKLIF.

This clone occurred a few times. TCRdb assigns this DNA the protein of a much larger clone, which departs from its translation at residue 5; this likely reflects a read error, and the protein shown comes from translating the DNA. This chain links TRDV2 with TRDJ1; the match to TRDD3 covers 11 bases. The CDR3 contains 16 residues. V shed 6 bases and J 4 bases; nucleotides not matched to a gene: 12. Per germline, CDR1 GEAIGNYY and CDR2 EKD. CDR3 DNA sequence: TGTGCCTGTTATCCGATTACTGGGGGATATGTCGATAAACTCATCTTT. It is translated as CACYPITGGYVDKLIF.

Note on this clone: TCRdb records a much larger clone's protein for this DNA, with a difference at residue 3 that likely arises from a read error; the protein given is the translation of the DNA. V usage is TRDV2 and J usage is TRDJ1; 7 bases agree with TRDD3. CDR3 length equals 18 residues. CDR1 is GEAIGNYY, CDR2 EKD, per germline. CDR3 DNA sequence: TGTGCCCGTGAACCTCTAACCTTACTGGGGATCCACACCGATAAACTCATCTTT. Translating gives CAREPLTLLGIHTDKLIF.

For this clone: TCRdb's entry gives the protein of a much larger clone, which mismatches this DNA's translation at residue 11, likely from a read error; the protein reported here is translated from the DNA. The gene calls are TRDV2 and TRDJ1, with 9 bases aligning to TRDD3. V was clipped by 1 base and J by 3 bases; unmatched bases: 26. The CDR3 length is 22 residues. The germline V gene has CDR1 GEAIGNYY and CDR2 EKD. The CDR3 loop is CACDTMLSRPVAGDTQSDKLIF. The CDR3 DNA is TGTGCCTGTGACACGATGCTGTCACGGCCTGTCGCTGGGGATACGCAGTCCGATAAACTCATCTTT.

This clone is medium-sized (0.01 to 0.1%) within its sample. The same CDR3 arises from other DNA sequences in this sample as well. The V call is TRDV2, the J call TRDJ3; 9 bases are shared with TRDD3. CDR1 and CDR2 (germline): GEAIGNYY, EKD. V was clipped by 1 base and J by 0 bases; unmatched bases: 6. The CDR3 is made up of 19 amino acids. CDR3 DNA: TGTGCCTGTGACACGGTACTGGGGGACGTCTCCTGGGACACCCGACAGATGTTTTTC. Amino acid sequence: CACDTVLGDVSWDTRQMFF.

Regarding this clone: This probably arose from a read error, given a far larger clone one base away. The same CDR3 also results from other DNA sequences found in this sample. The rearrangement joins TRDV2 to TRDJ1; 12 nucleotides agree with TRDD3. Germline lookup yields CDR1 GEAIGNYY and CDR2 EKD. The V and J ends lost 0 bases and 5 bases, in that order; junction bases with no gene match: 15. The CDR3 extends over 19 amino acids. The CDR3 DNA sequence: TGTGCCTGTGACACCGTGGCTATACTGGGGGATACTAAGCCTGATAAACTCATCTTT. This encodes CACDTVAILGDTKPDKLIF.

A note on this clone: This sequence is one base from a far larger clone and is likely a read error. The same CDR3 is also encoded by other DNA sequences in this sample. CDR3: CACDSAGGLRADKLIF. CDR3 bases: TGTGCCTGTGACTCGGCTGGAGGATTAAGGGCCGATAAACTCATCTTT. V gene TRDV2 combines with J gene TRDJ1; D remains unclear. The V and J ends lost 3 bases and 3 bases respectively, with 19 bases between them. CDR3 length equals 16 residues. Germline values: CDR1 GEAIGNYY, CDR2 EKD.

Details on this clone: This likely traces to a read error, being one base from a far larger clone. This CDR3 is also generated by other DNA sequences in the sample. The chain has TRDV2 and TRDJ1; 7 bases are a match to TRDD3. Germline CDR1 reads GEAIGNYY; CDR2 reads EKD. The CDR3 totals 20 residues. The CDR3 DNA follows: TGTGCCTGTGACACTATATCTGGGGGCCTTCGTCCCTCGGCCTCCGATAAACTCATCTTC. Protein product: CACDTISGGLRPSASDKLIF.

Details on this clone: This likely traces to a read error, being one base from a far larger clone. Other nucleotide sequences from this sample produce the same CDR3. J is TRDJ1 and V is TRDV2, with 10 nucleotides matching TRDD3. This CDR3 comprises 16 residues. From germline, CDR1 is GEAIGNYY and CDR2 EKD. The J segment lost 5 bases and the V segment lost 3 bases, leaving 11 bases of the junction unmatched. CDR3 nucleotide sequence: TGTGCCTGTGACCCTTTACTGGGGGATTCCACAGATAAACTCATCTTT. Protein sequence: CACDPLLGDSTDKLIF.

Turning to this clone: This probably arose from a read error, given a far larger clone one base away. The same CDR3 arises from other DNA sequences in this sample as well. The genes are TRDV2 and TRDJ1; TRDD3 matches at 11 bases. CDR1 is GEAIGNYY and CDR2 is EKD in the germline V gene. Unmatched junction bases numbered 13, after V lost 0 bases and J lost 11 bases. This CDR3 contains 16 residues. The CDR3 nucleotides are TGTGCCTGTGACACCTTAAGTGGGGGATACGCGTGGAAGCTCATCTTT. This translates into CACDTLSGGYAWKLIF.

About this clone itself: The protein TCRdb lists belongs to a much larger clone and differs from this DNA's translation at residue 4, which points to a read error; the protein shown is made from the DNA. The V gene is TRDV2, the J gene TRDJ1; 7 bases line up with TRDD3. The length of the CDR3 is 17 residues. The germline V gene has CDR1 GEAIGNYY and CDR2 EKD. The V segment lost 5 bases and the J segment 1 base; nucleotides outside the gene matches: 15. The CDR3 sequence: CACGTMGDSKLTDKLIF. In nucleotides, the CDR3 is TGTGCCTGTGGCACAATGGGGGACTCCAAACTCACCGATAAACTCATCTTT.

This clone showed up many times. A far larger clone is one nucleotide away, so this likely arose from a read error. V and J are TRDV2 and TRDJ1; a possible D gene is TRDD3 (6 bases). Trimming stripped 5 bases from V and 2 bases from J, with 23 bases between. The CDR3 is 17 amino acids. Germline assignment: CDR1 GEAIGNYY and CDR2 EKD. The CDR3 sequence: CACAKVGAPVVTDKLIF. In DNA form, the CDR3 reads TGTGCCTGTGCCAAAGTGGGGGCTCCAGTTGTGACCGATAAACTCATCTTT.

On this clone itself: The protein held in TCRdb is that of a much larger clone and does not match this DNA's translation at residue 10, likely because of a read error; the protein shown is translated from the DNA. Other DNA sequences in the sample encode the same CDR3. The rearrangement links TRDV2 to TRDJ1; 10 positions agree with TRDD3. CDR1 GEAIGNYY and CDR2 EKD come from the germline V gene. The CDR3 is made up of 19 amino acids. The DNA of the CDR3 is TGTGCCTGCGACACCGTACTGGGGGATCTGTTCCCGTACACCGATAAACTCATCTTT. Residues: CACDTVLGDLFPYTDKLIF.

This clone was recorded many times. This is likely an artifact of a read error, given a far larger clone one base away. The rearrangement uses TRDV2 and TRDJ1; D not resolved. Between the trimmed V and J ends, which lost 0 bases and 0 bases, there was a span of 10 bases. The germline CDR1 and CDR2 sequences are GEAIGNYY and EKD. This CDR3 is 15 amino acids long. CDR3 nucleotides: TGTGCCTGTGACACCATTGGCCCTCACACCGATAAACTCATCTTT. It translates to CACDTIGPHTDKLIF.

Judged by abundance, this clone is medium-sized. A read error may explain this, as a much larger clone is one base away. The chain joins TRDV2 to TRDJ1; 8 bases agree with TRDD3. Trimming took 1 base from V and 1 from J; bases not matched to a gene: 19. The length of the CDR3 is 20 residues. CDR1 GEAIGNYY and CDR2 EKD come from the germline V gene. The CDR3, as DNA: TGTGCCTGTGACACGGTCTATGGGGGGGATATGCGGGGGGCCACCGATAAACTCATCTTT. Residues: CACDTVYGGDMRGATDKLIF.